The 12 T cell receptor beta chains below were found in one sample sequenced in a study of blood T cell repertoires in COVID-19. Generated by immunoSEQ multiplex PCR, the TCRdb table keeps only in-frame clones and is missing some. This table holds some 220,000 clones, about 79% found once. The sequenced sample consisted of peripheral blood. Receptor source: a man aged 50-59 years with active or convalescent COVID-19.

This chain joins TRBV7-6 and TRBJ2-3; 8 bases are a match to TRBD2. Germline V CDR1 and CDR2: SGHVS, FNYEAQ. J was trimmed by 1 base and V by 6 bases; bases with no gene match: 6. The CDR3 contains 15 residues. CDR3 DNA: TGTGCCAGCAGGCGGACTAGCTCGGGCACAGATACGCAGTATTTT. This gives the protein CASRRTSSGTDTQYF.

The chain combines TRBV6-2 or TRBV6-3 with TRBJ1-1; 7 bases line up with TRBD1. The CDR3 sequence is 14 residues long. Germline CDR1 and CDR2: MNHEY and SVGEGT. Losses at the gene ends were 6 bases for V and 0 bases for J; bases not matched to a gene: 4. The CDR3 sequence: CASSLQGLNTEAFF. As DNA, the CDR3 is TGTGCCAGCAGCCTACAGGGGTTGAACACTGAAGCTTTCTTT.

This clone showed up just a few times. The chain employs TRBV5-1 and TRBJ2-1; TRBD1 matches 7 bases. The CDR3 runs 15 residues. Germline V gene sequence: CDR1 SGHRS, CDR2 YFSETQ. The V segment lost 1 base and the J segment 5 bases; nucleotides outside the gene matches: 6. The CDR3 is CASSLTDRFNNEQFF. In nucleotides, the CDR3 is TGCGCCAGCAGCTTGACGGACAGGTTTAACAATGAGCAGTTCTTC.

The genes are TRBV18 and TRBJ2-1; the D gene is possibly TRBD2 (5 bases). In germline, CDR1 is KGHSH, CDR2 LQKENI. This CDR3 comprises 15 residues. V was cut by 0 bases and J by 2 bases, with 8 bases left in between. As DNA, the CDR3 is TGTGCCAGCTCACCACCGAGGGATGCCTACAATGAGCAGTTCTTC. This codes for CASSPPRDAYNEQFF.

This clone was seen once. The chain joins TRBV19 to TRBJ1-2, with a tentative D call TRBD1 (6 bases). V lost 5 bases and J lost 7, with 17 bases in between. Germline CDR1 reads LNHDA; CDR2 reads SQIVND (reference sequence). The CDR3 is 14 residues long. The CDR3 region has the DNA TGTGCCAGTAGTCCCGGGACATTCCTCTCTGGCTACACCTTC. Its protein product is CASSPGTFLSGYTF.

With respect to this clone: An end of the junction does not agree with germline; a read error may underlie this. This rearrangement joins TRBV18 to TRBJ1-3, with D hard to call. The CDR3 extends over 16 amino acids. Germline lookup yields CDR1 KGHSH and CDR2 LQKENI. The CDR3 is CASSQDQRSSGYTIYF. The CDR3 coding sequence is TGTGCCAGCTCGCAGGATCAGCGGAGCTCTGGATACACCATATATTTT.

The chain employs TRBV2 and TRBJ1-5, with D unclear. Per the germline V gene, CDR1 is SNHLY and CDR2 is FYNNEI. The ends were cut back, 3 bases at V and 5 bases at J, with 5 bases in the middle. The CDR3 consists of 12 residues. The chain's CDR3 is CASSDSYQPQHF. CDR3 in DNA: TGTGCCAGCAGTGACAGTTATCAGCCCCAGCATTTT.

The chain carries TRBV19 and TRBJ2-3; 10 bases are a match to TRBD2. V shed 6 bases and J 3 bases; nucleotides not matched to a gene: 6. Per germline, CDR1 LNHDA and CDR2 SQIVND (reference sequence). The CDR3 runs 15 residues. Here the CDR3 reads CASRSSGSQTDTQYF. In DNA form, the CDR3 reads TGTGCCAGTAGATCTAGCGGGAGTCAAACAGATACGCAGTATTTT.

The chain recombines TRBV14 with TRBJ1-2; a possible D gene is TRBD1 (6 bases). The length of the CDR3 is 14 residues. The V gene's germline CDR1 is SGHDN and CDR2 FVKESK. Trimming pared 1 base from V and 3 bases from J, leaving 9 bases between. The CDR3 here is CASSQVGGHYGYTF. The CDR3 DNA is TGTGCCAGCAGCCAAGTCGGGGGGCACTATGGCTACACCTTC.

V and J are TRBV18 and TRBJ1-1; the D is unclear. V was pared by 2 bases and J by 1 base, with 11 bases between. CDR3 size: 15 residues. From germline, CDR1 is KGHSH and CDR2 LQKENI. CDR3 amino acids: CASSPSIGTNTEAFF. The CDR3 DNA reads as TGTGCCAGCTCACCATCGATTGGCACGAACACTGAAGCTTTCTTT.

The chain links TRBV2 to TRBJ2-7; 9 nucleotides align to TRBD2. The CDR3 spans 15 residues. The germline CDR1 and CDR2 sequences are SNHLY and FYNNEI. The ends lost 5 bases at V and 5 bases at J; junction bases unmatched: 10. CDR3 DNA: TGTGCCAGCAGTCAAAGGCGGGAGGGTAAGAACGAGCAGTACTTC. It specifies CASSQRREGKNEQYF.

The V and J genes are TRBV29-1 and TRBJ2-3; TRBD1 matches 10 bases. V shed 7 bases and J 7 bases; nucleotides not matched to a gene: 8. Germline CDR1 and CDR2: SQVTM and ANQGSEA. The CDR3 covers 13 residues. CDR3 residues: CSERGQGTYTQYF. The CDR3 nucleotides are TGCAGCGAGAGGGGACAGGGGACCTATACGCAGTATTTT.